This T cell receptor (beta chain) was captured in a study of T-cell memory formation after mild COVID-19. For the study at large: There were largely donor-specific TCR clusters.

This clonotype was detected only a few times. The antigen remains undetermined. Trimming took 8 bases from V and 7 from J; bases not matched to a gene: 9. CDR1 ENHRY and CDR2 SYGVKD come from the germline V gene. CDR3 size: 14 residues. The study's findings and limits: The finding that pre-infection memory included some responding clones suggested that cross-reactive memory joined.

5'RACE primed from the constant segment yielded TCR alpha and TCR beta cDNA libraries bearing sample barcodes and UMIs. TCRdb re-analysed the 5' RACE reads in MiXCR, keeping a single row per CDR3 protein. This table holds a few hundred thousand distinct CDR3 sequences, about 20% found once. The sequenced sample was PBMCs or a T cell subset sorted from them (not recorded which). This chain links TRBV10-3 with TRBJ1-5; 9 bases line up with TRBD1. The sequence came from a man between 18 and 29 years old who had mild COVID-19 (a few samples of this study predate the infection). Cell type and time point are not known. DNA for the CDR3: TGTGCCATCGGCCGGGACAGGGAGTTCCAGCCCCAGCATTTT. Protein sequence: CAIGRDREFQPQHF.